This TCR beta chain was sequenced during a study of shared clonotypes between healthy human individuals. Measured with immunoSEQ multiplex PCR; TCRdb has only the in-frame clones, and not every one. The data contain fewer than 700,000 clones, 85% to 95% of them seen just once; the ten biggest clones take up approximately 0.11%. CD8 cells regarded as naive lacked CD45RO, were positively chosen for CCR7, and omitted terminally differentiated effector memory CD45RA+ cells. From germline, CDR1 is MNHEY and CDR2 SMNVEV (reference sequence). Trimming stripped 6 bases from V and 7 bases from J, with 15 bases between. The CDR3 has 13 residues.

The genes are TRBV27 and TRBJ2-5; perhaps TRBD1 as D (8 bases). This receptor was obtained from a woman in her 30s in good health. Sequences were obtained from naive CD8+ T cells sorted from blood. In DNA, the CDR3 is TGTGCCAGCAGGGGGGGGACAGGAGGGACCCAGTACTTC. Its translation: CASRGGTGGTQYF.